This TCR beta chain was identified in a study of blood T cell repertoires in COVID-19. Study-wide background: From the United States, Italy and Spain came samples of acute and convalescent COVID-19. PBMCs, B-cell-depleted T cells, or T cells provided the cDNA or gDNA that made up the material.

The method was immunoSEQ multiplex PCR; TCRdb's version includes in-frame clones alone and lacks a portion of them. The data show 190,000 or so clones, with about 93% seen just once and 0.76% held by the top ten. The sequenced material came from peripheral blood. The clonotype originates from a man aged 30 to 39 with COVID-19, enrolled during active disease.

Written as DNA, the CDR3 is TGTGCCAGCAGCCCACCCTGGCGGGGGGGGGACAATGAGCAGTTCTTC. It encodes CASSPPWRGGDNEQFF. The genes are TRBV5-4 and TRBJ2-1; 9 bases are a match to TRBD2. The germline CDR1 and CDR2 sequences are SGHNT and YYREEE (reference sequence). The junction had 10 bases not matched to a gene; V was cut back by 4 bases and J by 5 bases. The CDR3 extends over 16 amino acids.